This T cell receptor (beta chain) was retrieved from a study of Ad26.COV2.S vaccination and SARS-CoV-2 variants. Across the study: Intramuscularly, Ad26.COV2.S was given either once or twice, 56 days apart.

General study findings and limits: Once vaccination had occurred, spike-specific CD8+ and CD4+ T cell responses reportedly showed substantial breadth.

Stated treatment: roughly 20 received Ad26.COV2.S at low or high dose, single or two shots; 5 received placebo; per-sample allocation not given. Sampling took place 63 days after the first vaccine or placebo injection. In the vaccine, an Ad26 vector expressed the SARS-CoV-2 spike of the Wuhan strain. The germline V and J ends were trimmed by 3 bases and 1 base, with 12 bases remaining between them. Germline V gene lookup returns CDR1 MNHEY and CDR2 SVGEGT. This CDR3 has 15 amino acids. As to this clone: Its specificity is not known.

The table came from immunoSEQ multiplex PCR; TCRdb's copy has only in-frame clones and leaves some out. The sample has a few hundred thousand clones, around 90% seen once. The TCR was taken from a person aged 18 to 59 who received the Ad26.COV2.S COVID-19 vaccine or a placebo. The source material was peripheral blood, sampled in a trial of Ad26.COV2.S vaccine versus placebo. This chain links TRBV6-2 or TRBV6-3 with TRBJ2-5; the D is unclear. CDR3 sequence (DNA): TGTGCCAGCAGTTATGAAGTCGCCACCCAAGAGACCCAGTACTTC. Its protein is CASSYEVATQETQYF.